This TCR beta chain was observed in a study of vaccination and CD4 T cells after COVID-19. Between the trimmed V and J ends, which lost 0 bases and 6 bases, there was a span of 15 bases. Germline V CDR1 and CDR2: SEHNR, FQNEAQ (reference sequence). This CDR3 has 15 amino acids. Time point denoted: late sampling 161 to 241 days after vaccination in a few convalescent patients. As for treatment: approximately nine-day PBMC culture with coronavirus spike peptide pools or control peptides (ViraFEST assay). Cultured CD4+ T cells had their DNA profiled by the Oncomine TCR Beta short-read assay. From the PCR reads, TCRdb called clonotypes with MiXCR, one entry per CDR3 protein. The data contain around 15,000 distinct CDR3 sequences, roughly 44% of them seen just once; the ten biggest clones take up just over 20%. As concerns this clonotype: Its antigen is unknown.

The receptor was derived from a human donor who had recovered from COVID-19. The chain uses TRBV7-9 and TRBJ2-7; no firm D call. The sample consisted of CD4+ T cells from blood, cultured in vitro, taken about 7 months after SARS-CoV-2 vaccination. The CDR3 region is CASSLAFPAVLEQYF. The DNA of the CDR3 is TGTGCCAGCAGCTTAGCTTTTCCAGCTGTCCTCGAGCAGTACTTC.